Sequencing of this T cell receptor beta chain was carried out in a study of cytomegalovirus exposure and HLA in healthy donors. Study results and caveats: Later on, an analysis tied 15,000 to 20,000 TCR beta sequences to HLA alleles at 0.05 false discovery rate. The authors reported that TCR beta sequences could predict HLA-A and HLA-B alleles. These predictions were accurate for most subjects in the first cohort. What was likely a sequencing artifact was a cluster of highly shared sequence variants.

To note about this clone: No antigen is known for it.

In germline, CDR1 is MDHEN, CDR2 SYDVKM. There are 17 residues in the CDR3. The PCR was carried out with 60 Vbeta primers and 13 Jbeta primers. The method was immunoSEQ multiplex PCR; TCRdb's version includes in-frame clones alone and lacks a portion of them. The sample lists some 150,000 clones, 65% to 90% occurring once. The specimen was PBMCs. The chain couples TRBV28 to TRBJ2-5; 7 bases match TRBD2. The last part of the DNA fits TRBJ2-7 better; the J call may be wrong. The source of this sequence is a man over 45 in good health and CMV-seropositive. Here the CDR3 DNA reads TGTGCCAAACCTGATTGCCAAACCGCGGGAGCCCCCTACGAGCAGTACTTC. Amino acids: CAKPDCQTAGAPYEQYF.